Below are 17 T cell receptor beta chains sequenced from a single sample in a study of blood T cell repertoires in COVID-19. The table came from immunoSEQ multiplex PCR; TCRdb's copy has only in-frame clones and leaves some out. The top ten clones hold 3.4% of a sample with about 240,000 clones, around 80% of them seen once. The sequencing sample was made of peripheral blood. These receptors all stem from a woman between 18 and 29 years old with acute or convalescent COVID-19.

This clone has only one observation. V gene TRBV5-1 combines with J gene TRBJ2-1; 11 nucleotides match TRBD2. The ends lost 4 bases at V and 0 bases at J; junction bases unmatched: 6. Germline V gene sequence: CDR1 SGHRS, CDR2 YFSETQ. This CDR3 region has 17 residues. CDR3 DNA sequence: TGCGCCAGCAGCCCCTTAGCGGGAGGGAGCTCCTACAATGAGCAGTTCTTC. Translation gives CASSPLAGGSSYNEQFF.

In this sample, this clone turned up a few times. The chain has TRBV6-4 and TRBJ2-7, with D possibly being TRBD2 (5 bases). CDR3 length: 13 amino acids. Germline CDR1 MRHNA, CDR2 SNTAGT. The ends were cut back, 4 bases at V and 6 bases at J, with 13 bases in the middle. Here the CDR3 reads CASSGSDGGEQYF. The CDR3 nucleotides read TGTGCCAGCAGTGGTTCTGACGGAGGCGAGCAGTACTTC.

This clone was seen a single time. The J gene is TRBJ2-5, the V gene TRBV4-3; 9 nucleotides line up with TRBD2. CDR1 and CDR2 from the germline V gene are LGHNA and YSLEER. Losses at the gene ends were 2 bases for V and 5 bases for J; bases not matched to a gene: 15. The CDR3 spans 18 residues. In DNA form, the CDR3 reads TGCGCCAGCAGCCAATCTATTAGCGGGAGAACGTCTGAGGAGACCCAGTACTTC. It codes for CASSQSISGRTSEETQYF.

This clone turned up a few times. The chain links TRBV7-9 to TRBJ1-2; TRBD1 matches 7 bases. Germline V gene lookup returns CDR1 SEHNR and CDR2 FQNEAQ (reference sequence). The CDR3 consists of 15 residues. Losses at the gene ends were 3 bases for V and 8 bases for J; bases not matched to a gene: 12. The CDR3 reads CASSFAHTGVGGYTF. CDR3 bases: TGTGCCAGCAGCTTCGCCCACACAGGGGTGGGAGGCTACACCTTC.

This clone was seen a few times. V usage is TRBV6-2 or TRBV6-3 and J usage is TRBJ2-5, with TRBD2 matching over 11 bases. This CDR3 is built from 18 residues. CDR1 and CDR2 (germline): MNHEY, SVGEGT. The V and J ends lost 2 bases and 2 bases, in that order; junction bases with no gene match: 10. CDR3 in amino acids: CASSYDPTSGSWQETQYF. DNA of the CDR3: TGTGCCAGCAGTTACGACCCCACTAGCGGGAGTTGGCAAGAGACCCAGTACTTC.

The chain combines TRBV27 with TRBJ1-5; no firm D call. CDR3 length: 14 amino acids. Germline values: CDR1 MNHEY, CDR2 SMNVEV (reference sequence). With 5 bases removed from V and 1 base from J, the gap between germline ends came to 9 bases. CDR3 sequence (DNA): TGTGCCAGCAGTCCCCGGTTGAGCAATCAGCCCCAGCATTTT. Protein sequence: CASSPRLSNQPQHF.

The genes are TRBV27 and TRBJ2-7; D is perhaps TRBD1 (6 bases). Per the germline V gene, CDR1 is MNHEY and CDR2 is SMNVEV (reference sequence). The CDR3 has 13 residues. V was cut by 2 bases and J by 3 bases, with 8 bases left in between. For the CDR3, the DNA is TGTGCCAGCAGTTTAGGGGGCAACTACGAGCAGTACTTC. Its translation is CASSLGGNYEQYF.

Here the CDR3 DNA reads TGTGCCACCAGTGACCCCACTAGTATCACCGGGGAGCTGTTTTTT. Protein product: CATSDPTSITGELFF. The J gene is TRBJ2-2, the V gene TRBV24-1; a weak D match, TRBD2 (5 bases). Germline values: CDR1 KGHDR, CDR2 SFDVKD. The V and J ends lost 4 bases and 4 bases respectively, with 12 bases between them. CDR3 length: 15 residues.

V gene TRBV5-1 combines with J gene TRBJ2-1; 7 bases align to TRBD1. This CDR3 region has 15 residues. Unmatched junction bases numbered 6, after V lost 0 bases and J lost 6 bases. CDR1 and CDR2 (germline): SGHRS, YFSETQ. The CDR3: CASSLGQGLGNEQFF. Here the CDR3 DNA reads TGCGCCAGCAGCTTGGGACAGGGTTTAGGCAATGAGCAGTTCTTC.

J is TRBJ2-2 and V is TRBV7-9; the D gene is possibly TRBD1 (6 bases). Trimming took off 3 bases at V and 2 bases at J, with 13 bases between the two ends. The CDR3 runs to 16 residues. CDR1 and CDR2 (germline): SEHNR, FQNEAQ (reference sequence). Here the CDR3 reads CASSFFRTANTGELFF. The CDR3 DNA reads as TGTGCCAGCAGCTTTTTTCGGACAGCTAACACCGGGGAGCTGTTTTTT.

This rearrangement joins TRBV15 to TRBJ2-1; maybe TRBD2 (5 bases). Germline values: CDR1 LNHNV, CDR2 YYDKDF (reference sequence). The CDR3 is 16 residues long. Trimming took 0 bases from V and 8 from J, leaving 17 bases between them. CDR3 region: CATSRDSGLAFHEQFF. In nucleotides, the CDR3 is TGTGCCACCAGCAGAGACTCAGGCCTAGCTTTCCATGAGCAGTTCTTC.

The V call is TRBV28, the J call TRBJ1-1, with a weak D call TRBD1 (6 bases). V lost 4 bases and J 3 bases, leaving 9 bases between the germline ends. The CDR3 totals 13 residues. From germline, CDR1 is MDHEN and CDR2 SYDVKM. The CDR3, as DNA: TGTGCCAGCAGTTCGGGACAAGACACTGAAGCTTTCTTT. Its translation is CASSSGQDTEAFF.

V is TRBV6-1 and J is TRBJ1-2; TRBD1 matches 11 bases. Germline V gene sequence: CDR1 MNHNS, CDR2 SASEGT. The CDR3 has 14 residues. J lost 6 bases, V lost 3 bases, and 3 bases had no gene match. The DNA for the CDR3 is TGTGCCAGCAGTGATGTGGGACAGGGGGATGGCTACACCTTC. Translated, it gives CASSDVGQGDGYTF.

V and J are TRBV12-3 or TRBV12-4 and TRBJ2-7; TRBD1 matches 8 bases. Trimming removed 8 bases from V and 0 bases from J; junction bases left unmatched: 3. There are 13 residues in the CDR3. CDR3 nucleotides: TGTGCCAGCGGACAGGGTTACTCCTACGAGCAGTACTTC. Its translation is CASGQGYSYEQYF.

The V gene is TRBV7-2, the J gene TRBJ1-2, with 8 bases matching TRBD1. The germline V gene has CDR1 SGHTA and CDR2 FQGNSA. After removal of 1 base from V and 2 bases from J, the junction contained 3 bases not matched to a gene. The CDR3 contains 15 residues. The CDR3 bases are TGTGCCAGCAGCTTAGGACAGGGGTTAAACTATGGCTACACCTTC. This encodes CASSLGQGLNYGYTF. The full variable domain, with the rest looked up from reference TRBV7-2 and TRBJ1-2, is GAGVSQSPSNKVTEKGKDVELRCDPISGHTALYWYRQSLGQGLEFLIYFQGNSAPDKSGLPSDRFSAERTGGSVSTLTIQRTQQEDSAVYLCASSLGQGLNYGYTFGSGTRLTVV.

The chain employs TRBV27 and TRBJ1-2; TRBD1 aligns across 8 bases. Losses at the gene ends were 2 bases for V and 7 bases for J; bases not matched to a gene: 9. In germline, CDR1 is MNHEY, CDR2 SMNVEV (reference sequence). This CDR3 is 15 amino acids long. CDR3 region: CASSLGGGTGSGYTF. CDR3 DNA sequence: TGTGCCAGCAGTTTAGGGGGTGGGACAGGTAGTGGCTACACCTTC.

In its sample, this clone was seen many times. The chain couples TRBV30 to TRBJ2-3; weak D call: TRBD2 (6 bases). V gave up 0 bases and J gave up 0 bases, with 10 bases separating them. From germline, CDR1 is GTSNPN and CDR2 SVGIG (reference sequence). The CDR3 runs to 15 residues. The CDR3 spells CAWSVRGISTDTQYF. The CDR3 DNA follows: TGTGCCTGGAGTGTCCGGGGGATAAGCACAGATACGCAGTATTTT.